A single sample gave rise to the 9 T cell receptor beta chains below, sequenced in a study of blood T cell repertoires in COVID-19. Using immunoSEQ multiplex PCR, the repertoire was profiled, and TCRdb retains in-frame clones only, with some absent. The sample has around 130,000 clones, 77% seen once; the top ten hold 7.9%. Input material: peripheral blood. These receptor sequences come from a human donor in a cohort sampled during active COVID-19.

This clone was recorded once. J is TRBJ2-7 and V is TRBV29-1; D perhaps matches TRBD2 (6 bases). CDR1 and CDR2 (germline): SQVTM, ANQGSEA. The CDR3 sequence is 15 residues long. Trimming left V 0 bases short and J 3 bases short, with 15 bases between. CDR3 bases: TGCAGCGTTGAAGATCGCGGGACCATGGGCTACGAGCAGTACTTC. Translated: CSVEDRGTMGYEQYF.

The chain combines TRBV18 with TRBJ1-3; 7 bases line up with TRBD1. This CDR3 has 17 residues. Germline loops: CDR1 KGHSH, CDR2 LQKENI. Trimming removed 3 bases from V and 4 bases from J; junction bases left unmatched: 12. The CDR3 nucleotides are TGTGCCAGCTCACCGTACACAGGGGTTCATGCCGGAAACACCATATATTTT. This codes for CASSPYTGVHAGNTIYF.

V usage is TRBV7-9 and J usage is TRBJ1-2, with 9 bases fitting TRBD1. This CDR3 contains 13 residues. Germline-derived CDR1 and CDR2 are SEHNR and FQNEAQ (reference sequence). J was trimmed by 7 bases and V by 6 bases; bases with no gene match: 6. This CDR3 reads CASSSGTGIGYTF. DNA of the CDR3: TGTGCCAGCAGTTCCGGGACAGGGATTGGCTACACCTTC.

CDR3 in DNA: TGTGCCACTGGCGCGTTCACCCTTACAGCTAACTATGGCTACACCTTC. Protein sequence: CATGAFTLTANYGYTF. The J gene is TRBJ1-2, the V gene TRBV15; D uncertain. V was trimmed by 9 bases and J by 0 bases, leaving 20 bases between them. This CDR3 is 16 amino acids long. The germline gives CDR1 LNHNV, CDR2 YYDKDF (reference sequence). Supplemented by reference TRBV15 and TRBJ1-2, the full variable domain reads DAMVIQNPRYQVTQFGKPVTLSCSQTLNHNVMYWYQQKSSQAPKLLFHYYDKDFNNEADTPDNFQSRRPNTSFCFLDIRSPGLGDTAMYLCATGAFTLTANYGYTFGSGTRLTVV.

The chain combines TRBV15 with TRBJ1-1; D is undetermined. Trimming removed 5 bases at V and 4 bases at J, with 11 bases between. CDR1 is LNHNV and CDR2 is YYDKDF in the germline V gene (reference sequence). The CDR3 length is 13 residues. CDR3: CATSAGWGTEAFF. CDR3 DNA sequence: TGTGCCACCAGCGCGGGATGGGGCACTGAAGCTTTCTTT.

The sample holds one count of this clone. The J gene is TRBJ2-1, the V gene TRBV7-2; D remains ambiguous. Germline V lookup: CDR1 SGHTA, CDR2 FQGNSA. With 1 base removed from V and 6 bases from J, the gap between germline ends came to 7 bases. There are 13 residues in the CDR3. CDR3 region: CASSLGLRNEQFF. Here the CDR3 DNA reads TGTGCCAGCAGCTTAGGGCTTCGCAATGAGCAGTTCTTC.

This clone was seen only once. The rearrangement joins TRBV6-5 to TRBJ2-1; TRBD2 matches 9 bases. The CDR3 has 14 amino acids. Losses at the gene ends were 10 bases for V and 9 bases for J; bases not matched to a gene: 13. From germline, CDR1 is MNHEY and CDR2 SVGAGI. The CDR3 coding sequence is TGTGCCACTGCCCGGGACGCGGGAGGGGTTGAGCAGTTCTTC. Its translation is CATARDAGGVEQFF.

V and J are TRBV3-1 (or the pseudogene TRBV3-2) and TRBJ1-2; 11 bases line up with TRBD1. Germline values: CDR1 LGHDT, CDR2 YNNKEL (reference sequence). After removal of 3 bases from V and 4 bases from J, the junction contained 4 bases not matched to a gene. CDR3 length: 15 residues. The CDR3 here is CASSQRDRGVYGYTF. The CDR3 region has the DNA TGTGCCAGCAGCCAGCGGGACAGGGGGGTCTATGGCTACACCTTC.

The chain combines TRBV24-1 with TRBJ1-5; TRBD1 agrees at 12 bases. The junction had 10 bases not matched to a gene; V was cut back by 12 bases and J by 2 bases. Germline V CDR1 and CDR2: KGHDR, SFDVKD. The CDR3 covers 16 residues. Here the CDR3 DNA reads TGTGCCTCCCCCGGGACAGGGGGCAGGGGCAATCAGCCCCAGCATTTT. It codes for CASPGTGGRGNQPQHF.